The 26 T cell receptor beta chains below come from one sample, sequenced in a study of cytomegalovirus exposure and HLA in healthy donors. The PCR was carried out with 60 Vbeta primers and 13 Jbeta primers. Generated by immunoSEQ multiplex PCR, the TCRdb table keeps only in-frame clones and is missing some. The repertoire holds fewer than 110,000 clones, with around 85% as singletons. Material for sequencing was PBMCs. The origin of the receptors is a man younger than 45 in good health and CMV-seronegative.

The chain combines TRBV5-1 with TRBJ2-1; 8 nucleotides agree with TRBD1. V lost 4 bases, J lost 9 bases, and 9 bases stayed unmatched. Germline V gives CDR1 SGHRS, CDR2 YFSETQ. CDR3 size: 14 residues. For the CDR3, the DNA is TGCGCCAGCAGCGGGGAGACAGGGGAGAGTGAGCAGTTCTTC. Residues: CASSGETGESEQFF.

This clone was observed once. The genes are TRBV6-5 and TRBJ2-5, with 7 bases identical to TRBD2. The J call is in doubt because the DNA end fits TRBJ2-7 better. There are 13 residues in the CDR3. Germline V CDR1 and CDR2: MNHEY, SVGAGI. The chain's CDR3 is CASSRGREYEQYF. The CDR3 DNA follows: TGTGCCAGCAGTCGCGGGAGAGAGTACGAGCAGTACTTC.

V is TRBV5-5 and J is TRBJ1-5; 7 bases agree with TRBD1. The V and J ends lost 0 bases and 7 bases, in that order; junction bases with no gene match: 4. The CDR3 covers 14 residues. Germline CDR1 is SGHKS and CDR2 is YYEKEE (reference sequence). The CDR3 nucleotides read TGTGCCAGCAGCTTGGTAGGGGGCGGACAGCCCCAGCATTTT. It translates to CASSLVGGGQPQHF.

The chain couples TRBV28 to TRBJ1-1, with D possibly TRBD1 on 5 matching bases. Between the trimmed V and J ends, which lost 2 bases and 1 base, there was a span of 8 bases. CDR3 size: 14 residues. Germline assignment: CDR1 MDHEN and CDR2 SYDVKM. CDR3 in amino acids: CASSLSQGNTEAFF. The DNA of the CDR3 is TGTGCCAGCAGTTTAAGTCAGGGGAACACTGAAGCTTTCTTT.

The genes are TRBV13 and TRBJ2-7; D may be TRBD1 (6 bases). The V end was cut by 4 bases, the J end by 2 bases, with 15 bases between. Germline-derived CDR1 and CDR2 are PRHDT and FYEKMQ (reference sequence). The CDR3 consists of 15 residues. The CDR3 here is CASSSGHNSAYEQYF. The CDR3 coding sequence is TGTGCCAGCAGCTCGGGACACAATTCCGCCTACGAGCAGTACTTC.

The chain has TRBV2 and TRBJ2-3, with D possibly matching TRBD2 (6 bases). The germline V gene encodes CDR1 SNHLY and CDR2 FYNNEI. The CDR3 sequence is 15 residues long. V was cut by 6 bases and J by 2 bases, with 15 bases left in between. CDR3 residues: CASSPWGLNTDTQYF. CDR3 bases: TGTGCCAGCAGCCCATGGGGACTCAACACAGATACGCAGTATTTT.

This rearrangement joins TRBV6-1 to TRBJ2-7; 11 nucleotides line up with TRBD2. The CDR3 runs to 13 residues. Trimming cost V 10 bases and J 4 bases; bases outside gene matches: 6. CDR1 and CDR2 from the germline V gene are MNHNS and SASEGT. CDR3 DNA: TGTGCCATCACCGGGACTAGCGGATACGAGCAGTACTTC. Residues: CAITGTSGYEQYF.

This sequence joins TRBV6-1 and TRBJ2-1; a possible D gene is TRBD1 (6 bases). The germline CDR1 and CDR2 sequences are MNHNS and SASEGT. Trimming took 7 bases from V and 16 from J, leaving 23 bases between them. CDR3 length: 13 residues. The CDR3, as DNA: TGTGCCAGCACCCCGAGGGACAAGGAGTTTAGATTCTTC. It specifies CASTPRDKEFRFF.

This clone was picked up a small number of times. The J gene is TRBJ2-2, the V gene TRBV29-1; 8 bases agree with TRBD1. Trimming at V came to 8 bases and at J to 8 bases, leaving 10 bases not matched to a gene. The V gene's germline CDR1 is SQVTM and CDR2 ANQGSEA. The CDR3 is 13 residues long. CDR3 nucleotides: TGCAGCTCCCGGACAGGGATGATGGGGGAGCTGTTTTTT. Translating it yields CSSRTGMMGELFF.

This clone was detected a few times. The chain joins TRBV6-1 to TRBJ2-1; D call uncertain. Germline CDR1 is MNHNS and CDR2 is SASEGT. The germline V and J ends were trimmed by 4 bases and 4 bases, with 5 bases remaining between them. The CDR3 is 12 amino acids. The CDR3 region is CASSVMYNEQFF. In DNA, the CDR3 is TGTGCCAGCAGTGTTATGTACAATGAGCAGTTCTTC.

The chain is built from TRBV6-5 and TRBJ2-5; TRBD2 matches at 11 bases. The DNA end is a closer match to TRBJ2-7, so the J assignment may be wrong. This CDR3 comprises 14 residues. Germline V gives CDR1 MNHEY, CDR2 SVGAGI. CDR3 DNA: TGTGCCAGCAGACTAGCGGGGGAAGGTGGCGAGCAGTACTTC. Amino acid sequence: CASRLAGEGGEQYF.

CDR3 in amino acids: CASSPTQAGGFGEQFF. CDR3 bases: TGTGCCAGCAGTCCCACCCAGGCAGGGGGCTTTGGTGAGCAGTTCTTC. The chain couples TRBV25-1 to TRBJ2-1; the match to TRBD1 covers 8 bases. CDR3 length: 16 amino acids. CDR1 MGHDK and CDR2 SYGVNS come from the germline V gene. After removal of 5 bases from V and 9 bases from J, the junction contained 15 bases not matched to a gene.

The J gene is TRBJ2-3, the V gene TRBV5-1, with 13 bases lining up with TRBD2. The ends lost 3 bases at V and 10 bases at J; junction bases unmatched: 11. The CDR3 runs to 16 residues. Germline values: CDR1 SGHRS, CDR2 YFSETQ. CDR3 sequence (DNA): TGCGCCAGCAGCTCGGAACTAGCGGGGGGGCGGAGGGCGCAGTATTTT. Protein sequence: CASSSELAGGRRAQYF. Looking up the rest from reference TRBV5-1 and TRBJ2-3 gives the full variable domain: KAGVTQTPRYLIKTRGQQVTLSCSPISGHRSVSWYQQTPGQGLQFLFEYFSETQRNKGNFPGRFSGRQFSNSRSEMNVSTLELGDSALYLCASSSELAGGRRAQYFGPGTRLTVL.

The CDR3 DNA reads TGTGCCAGCAGCTTAGGGACAGGGGATGGCTACACCTTC. Translation gives CASSLGTGDGYTF. The chain couples TRBV13 to TRBJ1-2, with 8 bases matching TRBD1. Germline CDR1 PRHDT, CDR2 FYEKMQ (reference sequence). The length of the CDR3 is 13 residues. V gave up 0 bases and J gave up 6 bases; unmatched junction bases: 0.

The chain recombines TRBV28 with TRBJ2-7; 8 positions agree with TRBD1. J gave up 5 bases and V 5 bases, and 14 bases lay outside the gene matches. Germline-derived CDR1 and CDR2 are MDHEN and SYDVKM. The CDR3 runs 16 residues. CDR3: CASSTHPATGAHEQYF. The DNA for the CDR3 is TGTGCCAGCAGTACTCATCCCGCGACAGGGGCCCACGAGCAGTACTTC. Variable domain in full (rest from reference TRBV28 and TRBJ2-7): DVKVTQSSRYLVKRTGEKVFLECVQDMDHENMFWYRQDPGLGLRLIYFSYDVKMKEKGDIPEGYSVSREKKERFSLILESASTNQTSMYLCASSTHPATGAHEQYFGPGTRLTVT.

The V and J genes are TRBV30 and TRBJ1-2, with 10 bases that match TRBD1. The V segment lost 5 bases and the J segment 1 base; nucleotides outside the gene matches: 4. CDR3 size: 14 residues. Germline V gene sequence: CDR1 GTSNPN, CDR2 SVGIG (reference sequence). The CDR3 spells CAWEGQGFNYGYTF. The CDR3 nucleotides are TGTGCCTGGGAGGGACAGGGGTTTAACTATGGCTACACCTTC.

About this clone: Other DNA sequences in the sample encode the same CDR3. The V and J genes are TRBV7-3 and TRBJ2-1, with TRBD2 matching 8 bases. Germline CDR1 and CDR2: SGHTA and FQGTGA. The CDR3 spans 14 residues. The V gene end was trimmed by 3 bases and the J gene end by 2 bases; junction bases not matched to a gene: 0. CDR3 coding DNA: TGTGCCAGCAGCTTGGGACTAGCCTACAATGAGCAGTTCTTC. It translates to CASSLGLAYNEQFF.

The V gene is TRBV5-1, the J gene TRBJ2-7; D ambiguous. Germline assignment: CDR1 SGHRS and CDR2 YFSETQ. Trimming cost V 4 bases and J 7 bases, with 9 bases left between them. This CDR3 region has 11 residues. The DNA of the CDR3 is TGCGCCAGCAGCGTCTCCGAGGAGCAGTACTTC. Amino acids: CASSVSEEQYF.

The chain has TRBV6-1 and TRBJ2-1; D possibly corresponds to TRBD2 (5 bases). The germline V gene encodes CDR1 MNHNS and CDR2 SASEGT. The CDR3 is made up of 16 amino acids. V was cut by 1 base and J by 8 bases, with 18 bases left in between. CDR3 coding DNA: TGTGCCAGCAGTGAAGATCGGGGTTGGTCGGGCGATGAGCAGTTCTTC. Amino acid sequence: CASSEDRGWSGDEQFF.

The chain carries TRBV11-2 and TRBJ1-1, with D perhaps TRBD1 (6 bases). The CDR3 is made up of 14 amino acids. Germline-derived CDR1 and CDR2 are SGHAT and FQNNGV. The V gene lost 1 base and the J gene lost 4 bases, with 10 bases spanning the gap. CDR3 in DNA: TGTGCCAGCAGCTTAGTCCCCAGGGGCACTGAAGCTTTCTTT. This translates into CASSLVPRGTEAFF.

The V call is TRBV7-8, the J call TRBJ2-1, with D perhaps matching TRBD2 (7 bases). V lost 8 bases and J 8 bases, leaving 13 bases between the germline ends. The CDR3 extends over 12 amino acids. The germline gives CDR1 SGHVS, CDR2 FQNEAQ. CDR3: CASGGAGDEQFF. CDR3 DNA: TGTGCCAGCGGGGGGGCCGGGGATGAGCAGTTCTTC. Drawing the rest from reference TRBV7-8 and TRBJ2-1, the complete variable domain is GAGVSQSPRYKVAKRGQDVALRCDPISGHVSLFWYQQALGQGPEFLTYFQNEAQLDKSGLPSDRFFAERPEGSVSTLKIQRTQQEDSAVYLCASGGAGDEQFFGPGTRLTVL.

The rearrangement joins TRBV4-1 to TRBJ1-5, with TRBD1 as a possible D gene (5 bases). CDR3 length: 14 residues. Germline loops: CDR1 MGHRA, CDR2 YSYEKL. The V gene lost 2 bases and the J gene lost 9 bases, with 14 bases spanning the gap. The CDR3 DNA sequence: TGCGCCAGCAGCCAACGGGCCACCGGGGGGCCCCAGCATTTT. Translated, it gives CASSQRATGGPQHF.

The chain uses TRBV5-8 and TRBJ2-7; D is perhaps TRBD2 (5 bases). CDR1 is SGHTS and CDR2 is YDEGEE in the germline V gene. V lost 0 bases to trimming and J lost 6 bases, with 19 bases between them. The CDR3 contains 16 residues. The CDR3 loop is CASSLVWARRLGEQYF. The CDR3 coding sequence is TGTGCCAGCAGCTTGGTATGGGCAAGGAGGTTAGGCGAGCAGTACTTC.

CDR3 in amino acids: CASSEKTGGGTEAFF. DNA for the CDR3: TGTGCCAGCAGTGAAAAGACAGGGGGAGGCACTGAAGCTTTCTTT. The chain couples TRBV6-1 to TRBJ1-1; 9 bases map to TRBD1. CDR3 length: 15 amino acids. Germline V gives CDR1 MNHNS, CDR2 SASEGT. Trimming at V came to 2 bases and at J to 4 bases, leaving 5 bases not matched to a gene.

The chain recombines TRBV7-8 with TRBJ2-3, with 11 bases aligning to TRBD2. The CDR3 is 17 amino acids. V trimming: 4 bases; J trimming: 6 bases; junction bases outside the gene matches: 12. Germline values: CDR1 SGHVS, CDR2 FQNEAQ. This chain's CDR3 is CASSSPPTSGSSDTQYF. The DNA of the CDR3 is TGTGCCAGCAGCTCGCCCCCTACTAGCGGGAGTTCGGATACGCAGTATTTT.

The chain uses TRBV4-1 and TRBJ2-2; no reliable D call. The CDR3 length is 12 residues. Trimming took 0 bases from V and 14 from J, leaving 10 bases between them. CDR1 MGHRA and CDR2 YSYEKL come from the germline V gene. This CDR3 is CASSQDNNLLFF. The DNA of the CDR3 is TGCGCCAGCAGCCAAGATAACAACCTTCTGTTTTTT.